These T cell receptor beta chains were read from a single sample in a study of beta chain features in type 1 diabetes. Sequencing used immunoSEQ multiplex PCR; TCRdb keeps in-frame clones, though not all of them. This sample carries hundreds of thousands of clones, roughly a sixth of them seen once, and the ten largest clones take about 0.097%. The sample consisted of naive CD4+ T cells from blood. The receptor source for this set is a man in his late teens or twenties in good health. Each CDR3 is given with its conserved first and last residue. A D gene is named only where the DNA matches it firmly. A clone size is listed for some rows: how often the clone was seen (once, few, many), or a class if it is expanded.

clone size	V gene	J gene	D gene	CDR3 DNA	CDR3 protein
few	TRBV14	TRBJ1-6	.	TGTGCCTGCGCGGAGGGGCAAGGATCACCCCTCCACTTT	CACAEGQGSPLHF
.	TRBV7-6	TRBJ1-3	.	TGTGCCAGCAGCTCAAAAGGGTACTCTGGAAACACCATATATTTT	CASSSKGYSGNTIYF
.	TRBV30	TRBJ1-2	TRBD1	TGTGCCTGGAGTGCAGGGGGCCTAAACACCTTC	CAWSAGGLNTF
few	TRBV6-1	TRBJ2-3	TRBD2	TGTGCCAGCAGTCCTAACTTGAGGGCTAGCGGAATAAGCGCCTTT	CASSPNLRASGISAF
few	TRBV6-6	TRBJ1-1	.	TGTGCCAGCAGCCGCTACCGGACGGGCAACACTGAAGCTTTCTTT	CASSRYRTGNTEAFF
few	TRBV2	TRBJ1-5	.	TGTGCCAGCAGCCTCCGAGCAGGGCCCAATCAGCCCCAGCATTTT	CASSLRAGPNQPQHF
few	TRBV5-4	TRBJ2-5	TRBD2	TGTGCCAGCAGCTTCCTGACTAGCGGGAGGGCCGGGGAGACCCAGTACTTC	CASSFLTSGRAGETQYF
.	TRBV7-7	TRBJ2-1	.	TGTGCCAGCAGCTCAACCCTTTGGGGGACAGAGCAGTTCTTC	CASSSTLWGTEQFF
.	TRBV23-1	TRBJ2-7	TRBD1	TGCGCCAGCAGCAGCGGGACAGGGGAGACCTACGAGCAGTACTTC	CASSSGTGETYEQYF
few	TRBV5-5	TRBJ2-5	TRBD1	TGTGCCAGCAGCACGAGGACAGGGGCCCAAGAGACCCAGTACTTC	CASSTRTGAQETQYF
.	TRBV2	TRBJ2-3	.	TGTGCCAACCAGCCCCTAGTGAGGACAGATACGCAGTATTTT	CANQPLVRTDTQYF
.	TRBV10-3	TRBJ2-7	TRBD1	TGTGCCATTAGCAAAAATCAGGGGGCATCCTACGAGCAGTACTTC	CAISKNQGASYEQYF
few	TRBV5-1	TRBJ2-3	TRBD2	TGCGCCAGCAGCTTGGCCGGGACTAGCGGCACAGATACGCAGTATTTT	CASSLAGTSGTDTQYF
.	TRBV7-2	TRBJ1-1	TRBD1	TGTGCCAGCAGCGCCTACAGGGGGGACACTGAAGCTTTCTTT	CASSAYRGDTEAFF
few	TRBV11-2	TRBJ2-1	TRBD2	TGTGCCAGCAGCTCGTTCCTAGCGGGACTATACAATGAGCAGTTCTTC	CASSSFLAGLYNEQFF
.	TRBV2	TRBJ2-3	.	TGTGCCAGCAGTGAGAACGGATCGGGGACGCAGTATTTT	CASSENGSGTQYF
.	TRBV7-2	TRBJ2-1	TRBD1	TGTGCCAGCAGCTTTGACAGGGGGAGGGGCTCCTACAATGAGCAGTTCTTC	CASSFDRGRGSYNEQFF
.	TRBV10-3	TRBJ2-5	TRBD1	TGTGCCATCAGTGAGTCAGCAGGGGGTCAAGAGACCCAGTACTTC	CAISESAGGQETQYF
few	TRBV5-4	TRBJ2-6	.	TGTGCCAGCAGCGACACTAGCGGGGCCAACGTCCTGACTTTC	CASSDTSGANVLTF
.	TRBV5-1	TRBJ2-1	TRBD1	TGCGCCAGCAGCTTGAGGTGGCAGGGGGCGAATGAGCAGTTCTTC	CASSLRWQGANEQFF
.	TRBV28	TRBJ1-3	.	TGTGCCAGCAGTATACGGACAATCTCTGGAAACACCATATATTTT	CASSIRTISGNTIYF
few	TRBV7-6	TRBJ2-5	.	TGTGCCAGCAGCTTAACCGCAATTCAAGAGACCCAGTACTTC	CASSLTAIQETQYF
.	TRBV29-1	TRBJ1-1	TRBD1	TGCAGCGTGGCCCGTGTGACAGGGCTTTACACTGAAGCTTTCTTT	CSVARVTGLYTEAFF
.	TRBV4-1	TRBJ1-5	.	TGCGCCAGCAGCCATCAACTAGGGGGGACCCCAGGTCAGCCCCAGCATTTT	CASSHQLGGTPGQPQHF
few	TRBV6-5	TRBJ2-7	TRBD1	TGTGCCAGCAGTCGCGACAGGGGGCGCTTCTACGAGCAGTACTTC	CASSRDRGRFYEQYF
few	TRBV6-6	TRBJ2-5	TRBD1	TGTGCCAGCCATGATGTGACAGGGGGCGGCGAGACCCAGTACTTC	CASHDVTGGGETQYF
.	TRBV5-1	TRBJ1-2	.	TGCGCCAGCAGCTTGGTGGGGAGATCCGCGTTGGGCTACACCTTC	CASSLVGRSALGYTF
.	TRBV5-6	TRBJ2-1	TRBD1	TGTGCCAGCAGGGACGGGACAGGGGGCCCCAATGAGCAGTTCTTC	CASRDGTGGPNEQFF
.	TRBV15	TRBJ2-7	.	TGTGCCACCAGCAGAAGCAGGGGCCTCGCCTACGAGCAGTACTTC	CATSRSRGLAYEQYF
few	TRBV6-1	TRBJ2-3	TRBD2	TGTGCCAGCAGTGGAGCGGGGGTCCAAGATACGCAGTATTTT	CASSGAGVQDTQYF
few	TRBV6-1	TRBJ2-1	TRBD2	TGTGCCAGCAGATGGGAGGCTAGCGGCTACAATGAGCAGTTCTTC	CASRWEASGYNEQFF
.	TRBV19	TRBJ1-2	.	TGTGCCAGTAGAAACCGACAGGAAGTGGGAGGCTACACCTTC	CASRNRQEVGGYTF
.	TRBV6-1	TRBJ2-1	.	TGTGCCAGCAGTGCCCTCGCTGGACGGGGTACCTACAATGAGCAGTTCTTC	CASSALAGRGTYNEQFF
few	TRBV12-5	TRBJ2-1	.	TGTGCTAGTGGTTTGGTACCGATGGGGACAACCGGGGCGTACAATGAGCAGTTCTTC	CASGLVPMGTTGAYNEQFF
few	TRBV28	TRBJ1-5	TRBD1	TGTGCCAGCAGTTCCCCAGCGGCAGGGGGCGGTCAGCCCCAGCATTTT	CASSSPAAGGGQPQHF
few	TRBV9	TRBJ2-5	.	TGTGCCAGCAGCGTAGCGGGGCAGGGATCATGGAGCCAAGAGACCCAGTACTTC	CASSVAGQGSWSQETQYF
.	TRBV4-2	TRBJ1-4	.	TGTGCCAGCAGCCCCCCGGGACTAAAGAATGAAAAACTGTTTTTT	CASSPPGLKNEKLFF
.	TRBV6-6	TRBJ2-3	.	TGTGCCAGCGCGAGAAGCACAGATACGCAGTATTTT	CASARSTDTQYF
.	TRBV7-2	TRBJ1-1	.	TGTGCCAGCAGCTTGGCAGGGAGGGCGGATACGTTCTTT	CASSLAGRADTFF
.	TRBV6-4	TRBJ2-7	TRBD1	TGTGCCAGCAGTGACTCAACAGGGGGCAAGTACTTC	CASSDSTGGKYF
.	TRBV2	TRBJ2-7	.	TGTGCCAGCAGTCCGGGACAAGGCTACTCCTACGAGCAGTACTTC	CASSPGQGYSYEQYF
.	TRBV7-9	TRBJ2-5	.	TGTGCCAGCAGCTTCCGCTTCGGGGCTATCGGTGAGCAGTACTTC	CASSFRFGAIGEQYF
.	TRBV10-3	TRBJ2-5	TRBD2	TGTGCCATCAGCCTAGCGGGCCCGCAAGAGACCCAGTACTTC	CAISLAGPQETQYF
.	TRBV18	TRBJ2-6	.	TGTGCCAGCTCTCCATTACAGAGGGCAACGAGGGGGGCCAACGTCCTGACTTTC	CASSPLQRATRGANVLTF
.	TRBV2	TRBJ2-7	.	TGTGCCAGCAGTGAAGCCCGCTACGAGCAGTACTTC	CASSEARYEQYF
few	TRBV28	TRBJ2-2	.	TGTGCCTGGAGGGAGCGGACGAACACCGGGGAGCTGTTTTTT	CAWRERTNTGELFF
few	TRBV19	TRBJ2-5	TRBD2	TGTGCCAGTAGTATTGGGCTAGCGGGGGGCCAGGTGACCCAGTACTTC	CASSIGLAGGQVTQYF
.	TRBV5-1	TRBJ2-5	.	TGCGCCAGCAGCTTGGTTGGCAGGACGGTAGCAGAGACCCAGTACTTC	CASSLVGRTVAETQYF
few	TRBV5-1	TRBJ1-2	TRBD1	TGCGCCAGCAGCCCGGGACAGGGGGCTCGTGGCTACACCTTC	CASSPGQGARGYTF
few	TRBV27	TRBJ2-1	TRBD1	TGTGCCAGCAGTGGACAGGGGAGAAATGAGCAGTTCTTC	CASSGQGRNEQFF
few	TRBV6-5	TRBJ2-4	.	TGTGCCAGCAGCCTAGGGGGTGCCAAAAACATTCAGTACTTC	CASSLGGAKNIQYF
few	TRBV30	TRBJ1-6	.	TGTGCCTGGAGTTCGAGACTTGGGGCCTATAATTCACCCCTCCACTTT	CAWSSRLGAYNSPLHF
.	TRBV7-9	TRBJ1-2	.	TGTGCCAGCAGATCCGAGGGGGGTAAAAGTTACTATGGCTACACCTTC	CASRSEGGKSYYGYTF
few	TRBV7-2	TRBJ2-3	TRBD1	TGTGCCAGCAGCCACGACAGGGACCGAGATACGCAGTATTTT	CASSHDRDRDTQYF